The rows below give T cell receptor beta chains drawn from one sample of a study of beta chain features in type 1 diabetes. Sequencing was performed with immunoSEQ multiplex PCR; in TCRdb, only in-frame clones are kept and a portion is missing. The sample includes some 700,000 clones, roughly 12% of them seen just once. The sequenced sample consisted of naive CD4+ T cells from blood. These receptors were collected from a young man with type 1 diabetes. CDR3s include the opening cysteine and the closing phenylalanine or tryptophan. A D gene is named only where the DNA matches it firmly. The size field is filled for only some rows; it gives once, few, many or a size class.

J gene | D gene | V gene | clone size | CDR3 protein | CDR3 DNA
TRBJ2-6 | NA | TRBV27 | NA | CASMIQPGSGANVLTF | TGTGCCAGCATGATCCAACCAGGGTCTGGGGCCAACGTCCTGACTTTC
TRBJ2-7 | NA | TRBV5-6 | NA | CASSLIYEQYF | TGTGCCAGCAGCTTGATCTACGAGCAGTACTTC
TRBJ2-5 | NA | TRBV7-2 | NA | CASSSFIADQETQYF | TGTGCCAGCAGCTCTTTCATAGCGGACCAAGAGACCCAGTACTTC
TRBJ1-3 | NA | TRBV5-1 | NA | CASSLESVSGNTIYF | TGCGCCAGCAGCTTGGAATCTGTCTCTGGAAACACCATATATTTT
TRBJ2-7 | NA | TRBV18 | NA | CASSLISGYEQYF | TGTGCCAGCTCACTGATCTCGGGCTACGAGCAGTACTTC
TRBJ1-2 | NA | TRBV30 | NA | CAWGGGYGYTF | TGTGCCTGGGGAGGGGGCTATGGCTACACCTTC
TRBJ1-2 | TRBD1 | TRBV18 | NA | CASSPPGQGSYGYTF | TGTGCCAGCTCTCCCCCAGGACAGGGGAGCTATGGCTACACCTTC
TRBJ2-7 | TRBD1 | TRBV2 | few | CASIIDSTGSEQYF | TGTGCCAGCATCATTGATTCGACAGGGAGCGAGCAGTACTTC
TRBJ1-2 | NA | TRBV30 | few | CAWSVPPAAYGYTF | TGTGCCTGGAGTGTACCCCCCGCTGCCTATGGCTACACCTTC
TRBJ1-2 | NA | TRBV4-1 | few | CASSQGRFNYGYTF | TGCGCCAGCAGCCAGGGCAGATTTAACTATGGCTACACCTTC
TRBJ2-7 | NA | TRBV7-9 | few | CASSSTGHYEQYF | TGTGCCAGCAGCTCGACGGGACACTACGAGCAGTACTTC
TRBJ2-5 | NA | TRBV11-3 | few | CASSQDSNPYQETQYF | TGTGCCAGCAGCCAGGACTCTAATCCGTACCAAGAGACCCAGTACTTC
TRBJ1-3 | NA | TRBV30 | NA | CAWTWGGVGNTIYF | TGTGCCTGGACCTGGGGAGGGGTCGGAAACACCATATATTTT
TRBJ1-3 | NA | TRBV7-2 | few | CASSTGPGNTIYF | TGTGCCAGCTCCACGGGCCCTGGAAACACCATATATTTT
TRBJ2-1 | TRBD2 | TRBV5-6 | few | CASSSLSGGADEQFF | TGTGCCAGCAGCTCTCTTAGCGGGGGGGCCGATGAGCAGTTCTTC
TRBJ1-2 | NA | TRBV15 | NA | CATTRDPAGYGYTF | TGTGCCACCACCAGGGACCCGGCGGGCTATGGCTACACCTTC
TRBJ1-2 | TRBD1 | TRBV12-5 | few | CASGLITGAYGYTF | TGTGCTAGTGGTTTAATAACAGGGGCCTATGGCTACACCTTC
TRBJ1-1 | NA | TRBV2 | NA | CASSVQGPNTEAFF | TGTGCCAGCAGTGTGCAGGGACCGAACACTGAAGCTTTCTTT
TRBJ1-1 | TRBD1 | TRBV5-1 | NA | CASSLDGQGGGSDTEAFF | TGCGCCAGCAGCTTGGATGGACAGGGAGGGGGATCGGACACTGAAGCTTTCTTT
TRBJ1-1 | NA | TRBV6-5 | few | CASSYEGMNTEAFF | TGTGCCAGCAGTTACGAGGGCATGAACACTGAAGCTTTCTTT
TRBJ2-7 | NA | TRBV10-3 | NA | CAINPRDGIEQYF | TGTGCCATCAACCCCCGGGACGGAATCGAGCAGTACTTC
TRBJ1-1 | NA | TRBV20-1 | NA | CSGGGTEAFF | TGCAGTGGTGGGGGCACTGAAGCTTTCTTT
TRBJ2-1 | NA | TRBV7-8 | NA | CASSLQGSSFF | TGTGCCAGCAGCTTACAAGGAAGCAGCTTCTTC
TRBJ1-2 | NA | TRBV2 | few | CASSDGTFVYGYTF | TGTGCCAGCAGCGATGGGACATTCGTCTATGGCTACACCTTC
TRBJ1-1 | NA | TRBV25-1 | few | CASSEKEMNTEAFF | TGTGCCAGCAGTGAAAAGGAAATGAACACTGAAGCTTTCTTT
TRBJ2-2 | NA | TRBV7-6 | few | CASSSRWGSHQGELFF | TGTGCCAGCAGCTCCAGGTGGGGATCCCACCAAGGGGAGCTGTTTTTT
TRBJ1-1 | TRBD1 | TRBV29-1 | few | CSVVPGGREAFF | TGCAGCGTTGTTCCAGGGGGCAGGGAAGCTTTCTTT
TRBJ2-1 | TRBD1 | TRBV6-5 | few | CASSYSYGQGYNEQFF | TGTGCCAGCAGTTACTCATACGGACAGGGCTACAATGAGCAGTTCTTC